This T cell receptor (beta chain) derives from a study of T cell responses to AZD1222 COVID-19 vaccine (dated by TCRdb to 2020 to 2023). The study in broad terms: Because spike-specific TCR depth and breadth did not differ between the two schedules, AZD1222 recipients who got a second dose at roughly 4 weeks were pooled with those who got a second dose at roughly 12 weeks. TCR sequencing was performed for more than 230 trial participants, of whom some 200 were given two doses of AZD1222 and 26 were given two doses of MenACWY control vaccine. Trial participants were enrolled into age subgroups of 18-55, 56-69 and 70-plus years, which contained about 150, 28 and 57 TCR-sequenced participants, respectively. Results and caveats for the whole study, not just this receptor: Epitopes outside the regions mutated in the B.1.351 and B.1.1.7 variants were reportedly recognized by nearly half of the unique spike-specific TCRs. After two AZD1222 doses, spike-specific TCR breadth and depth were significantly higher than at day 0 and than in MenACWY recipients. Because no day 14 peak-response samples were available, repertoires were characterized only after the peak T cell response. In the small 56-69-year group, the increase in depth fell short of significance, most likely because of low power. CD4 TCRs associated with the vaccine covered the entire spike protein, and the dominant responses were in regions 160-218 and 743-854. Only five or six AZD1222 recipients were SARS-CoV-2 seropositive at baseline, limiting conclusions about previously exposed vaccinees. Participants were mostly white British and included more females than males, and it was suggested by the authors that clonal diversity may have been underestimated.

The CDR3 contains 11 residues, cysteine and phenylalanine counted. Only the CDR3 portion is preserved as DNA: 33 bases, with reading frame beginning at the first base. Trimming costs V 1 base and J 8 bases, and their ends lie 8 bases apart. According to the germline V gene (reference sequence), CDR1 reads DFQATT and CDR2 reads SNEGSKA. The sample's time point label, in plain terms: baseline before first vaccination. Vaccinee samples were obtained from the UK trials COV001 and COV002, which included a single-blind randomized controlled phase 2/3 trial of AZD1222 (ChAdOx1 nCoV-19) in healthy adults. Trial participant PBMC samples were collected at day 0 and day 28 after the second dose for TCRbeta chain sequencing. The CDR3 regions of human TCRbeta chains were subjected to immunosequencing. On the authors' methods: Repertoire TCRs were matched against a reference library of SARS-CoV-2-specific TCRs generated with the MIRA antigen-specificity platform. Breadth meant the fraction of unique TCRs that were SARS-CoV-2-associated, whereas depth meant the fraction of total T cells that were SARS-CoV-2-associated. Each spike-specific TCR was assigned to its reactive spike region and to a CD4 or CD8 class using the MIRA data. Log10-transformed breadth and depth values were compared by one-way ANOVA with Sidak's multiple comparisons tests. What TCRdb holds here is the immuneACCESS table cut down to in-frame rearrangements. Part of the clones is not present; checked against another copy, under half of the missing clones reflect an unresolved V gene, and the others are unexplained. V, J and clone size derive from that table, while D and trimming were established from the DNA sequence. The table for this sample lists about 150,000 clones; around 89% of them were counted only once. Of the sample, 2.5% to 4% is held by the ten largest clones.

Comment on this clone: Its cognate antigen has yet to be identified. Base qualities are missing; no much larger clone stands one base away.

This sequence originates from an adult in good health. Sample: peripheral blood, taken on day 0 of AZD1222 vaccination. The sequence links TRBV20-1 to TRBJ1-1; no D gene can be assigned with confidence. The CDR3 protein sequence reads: CSARVSREAFF. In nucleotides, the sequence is TGCAGTGCTAGAGTCTCCAGGGAAGCTTTCTTT.